This T cell receptor (beta chain) was captured by sequencing in a study of T cell responses to AZD1222 COVID-19 vaccine. The wider study: Second-dose groups at about 4 or about 12 weeks were pooled. General observations from the study: Targeting of unmutated variant regions was reportedly seen in nearly half of spike-specific TCRs. Donors, mostly white British, included more females; clonal diversity was possibly underestimated. Dominant at 160-218 and 743-854, vaccine-associated CD4 TCRs also spanned spike.

A word on this clone: What it binds is not known.

Data came from immunoSEQ multiplex PCR; TCRdb stores just in-frame clones and leaves some out. The data show about 120,000 clones, 70% to 90% seen once. The length of the CDR3 is 13 residues. Germline V gene sequence: CDR1 ENHRY, CDR2 SYGVKD. V shed 4 bases and J 5 bases; nucleotides not matched to a gene: 0. The specimen comprised peripheral blood, sampled on day 0 of AZD1222 vaccination. The chain uses TRBV10-3 and TRBJ1-5; 9 bases are a match to TRBD1. This clonotype was obtained from an adult in good health. CDR3: CAISGTGDQPQHF. Here the CDR3 DNA reads TGTGCCATCAGTGGGACAGGGGATCAGCCCCAGCATTTT.